This note documents a single T cell receptor beta chain sequence. The PCR made use of 60 Vbeta and 13 Jbeta primers. TCRdb's table, derived via immunoSEQ multiplex PCR, lists solely in-frame clones and lacks some. The sample yields around 95,000 clones, around 82% seen once. Germline V gene lookup returns CDR1 SGHRS and CDR2 YFSETQ. The J segment lost 5 bases and the V segment lost 3 bases, leaving 9 bases of the junction unmatched. The CDR3 runs 17 residues. The sample originates from a study of cytomegalovirus exposure and HLA in healthy donors. The sequencing sample was made of PBMCs. This TCR was recovered from a man in his thirties or forties in good health and CMV-seropositive. The chain carries TRBV5-1 and TRBJ2-2, with 11 bases lining up with TRBD2. CDR3 sequence (DNA): TGCGCCAGCAGCTGGGACGGGCTAGCGGGAGGAACCGGGGAGCTGTTTTTT. Translating it yields CASSWDGLAGGTGELFF.